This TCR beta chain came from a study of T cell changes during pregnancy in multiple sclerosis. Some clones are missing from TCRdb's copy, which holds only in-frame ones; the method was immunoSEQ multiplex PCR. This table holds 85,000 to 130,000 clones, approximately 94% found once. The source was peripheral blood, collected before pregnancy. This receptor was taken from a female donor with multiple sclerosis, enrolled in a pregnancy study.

CDR3 bases: TGTGCCAGCAGTGTTTGGAGACAGGGGGCCTCCTACGAGCAGTACTTC. It translates to CASSVWRQGASYEQYF. The chain joins TRBV2 to TRBJ2-7, with 10 bases lining up with TRBD1. CDR3 length: 16 residues. Germline CDR1 is SNHLY and CDR2 is FYNNEI. The trim removed 4 bases at V and 0 bases at J, leaving 6 bases unmatched.